The 27 T cell receptor beta chains below all came from one sample that was sequenced in a study of beta chain features in type 1 diabetes. Of the isolated RNA, all was reverse transcribed, and so the sequenced material was expressed TCRB transcripts. This table comes from immunoSEQ multiplex PCR, and its TCRdb copy is limited to in-frame clones, with some not included. The top ten hold under 0.035% of the sample, which has approximately 200,000 clones, around 9.6% seen once. Sequencing input: naive CD4+ T cells from blood. The receptors were sampled from a woman aged 18-29 years in good health.

This clone appeared a few times. The genes are TRBV6-6 and TRBJ1-1; the D gene is possibly TRBD1 (5 bases). Trimming left V 2 bases short and J 2 bases short, with 6 bases between. CDR1 MNHNY and CDR2 SVGAGI come from the germline V gene (reference sequence). This CDR3 region has 13 residues. The CDR3 nucleotides are TGTGCCAGCAGTTACCGGACAAACACTGAAGCTTTCTTT. Protein: CASSYRTNTEAFF.

This clone was counted a few times. The V call is TRBV11-2, the J call TRBJ2-1, with 9 positions matching TRBD2. The length of the CDR3 is 17 residues. The V gene end was trimmed by 1 base and the J gene end by 6 bases; junction bases not matched to a gene: 10. Looked up from germline, CDR1 is SGHAT and CDR2 is FQNNGV. CDR3 coding DNA: TGTGCCAGCAGCTTAGGGGCTAGCGGGATGGGTCTCAATGAGCAGTTCTTC. Translating gives CASSLGASGMGLNEQFF.

This clone was seen a handful of times. The chain joins TRBV5-1 to TRBJ2-7; no definite D call. V lost 0 bases and J lost 2, with 15 bases in between. The CDR3 runs to 16 residues. Germline values: CDR1 SGHRS, CDR2 YFSETQ. The CDR3 loop reads CASSLDLSQQTYEQYF. The CDR3, as DNA: TGCGCCAGCAGCTTGGATCTCAGTCAACAAACCTACGAGCAGTACTTC.

This sequence joins TRBV7-9 and TRBJ2-2, with a tentative D call TRBD2 (5 bases). The germline gives CDR1 SEHNR, CDR2 FQNEAQ (reference sequence). The CDR3 is 14 amino acids. With 2 bases removed from V and 6 bases from J, the gap between germline ends came to 10 bases. The CDR3 spells CASSLRGNAGELFF. CDR3 sequence (DNA): TGTGCCAGCAGCTTACGGGGAAATGCCGGGGAGCTGTTTTTT.

J is TRBJ2-7 and V is TRBV19, with 7 nucleotides matching TRBD1. The trim removed 6 bases at V and 3 bases at J, leaving 5 bases unmatched. Germline loops: CDR1 LNHDA, CDR2 SQIVND (reference sequence). The length of the CDR3 is 13 residues. For the CDR3, the DNA is TGTGCCAGTAGGTCCCCAGGGGGCTACGAGCAGTACTTC. This sequence encodes CASRSPGGYEQYF.

This clone was detected a few times. The gene calls are TRBV4-1 and TRBJ1-2; D remains ambiguous. V lost 4 bases and J 3 bases, leaving 12 bases between the germline ends. Per germline, CDR1 MGHRA and CDR2 YSYEKL. The CDR3 extends over 14 amino acids. In DNA, the CDR3 is TGCGCCAGCAGCCCAAAGAGAGGGTACTATGGCTACACCTTC. Translated: CASSPKRGYYGYTF.

This clone was recorded at least ten times. J is TRBJ2-7 and V is TRBV10-3; TRBD2 matches at 7 bases. J lost 5 bases, V lost 6 bases, and 4 bases had no gene match. This CDR3 is built from 12 residues. Germline values: CDR1 ENHRY, CDR2 SYGVKD. CDR3 DNA sequence: TGTGCCATCAGGAGGGAGGGCGACGAGCAGTACTTC. It is translated as CAIRREGDEQYF.

The CDR3 is CASSDGDMGTF. Here the CDR3 DNA reads TGCGCCAGCAGCGACGGGGACATGGGGACCTTC. The chain is built from TRBV5-1 and TRBJ1-2, with D perhaps matching TRBD1 (6 bases). This CDR3 region has 11 residues. Trimming pared 4 bases from V and 14 bases from J, leaving 15 bases between. CDR1 is SGHRS and CDR2 is YFSETQ in the germline V gene.

This clone was seen a few times. The chain combines TRBV5-1 with TRBJ2-5; D is ambiguous. Looked up from germline, CDR1 is SGHRS and CDR2 is YFSETQ. The germline V and J ends were trimmed by 5 bases and 2 bases, with 10 bases remaining between them. The CDR3 contains 13 residues. The CDR3 DNA sequence: TGCGCCAGCAGGCGAGTAACTCAAGAGACCCAGTACTTC. This translates into CASRRVTQETQYF. The full variable domain, its missing parts supplied by reference TRBV5-1 and TRBJ2-5, is KAGVTQTPRYLIKTRGQQVTLSCSPISGHRSVSWYQQTPGQGLQFLFEYFSETQRNKGNFPGRFSGRQFSNSRSEMNVSTLELGDSALYLCASRRVTQETQYFGPGTRLLVL.

The V gene is TRBV28, the J gene TRBJ1-2, with D hard to call. The CDR3 covers 12 residues. V lost 7 bases and J lost 2, with 8 bases in between. Germline loops: CDR1 MDHEN, CDR2 SYDVKM. The CDR3, as DNA: TGTGCCAGCAAGGAGTCCAACTATGGCTACACCTTC. Its protein is CASKESNYGYTF.

The chain uses TRBV13 and TRBJ2-7, with TRBD2 identical over 10 bases. CDR1 PRHDT and CDR2 FYEKMQ come from the germline V gene (reference sequence). The CDR3 is made up of 15 amino acids. V was clipped by 2 bases and J by 2 bases; unmatched bases: 3. CDR3 nucleotide sequence: TGTGCCAGCAGCTTACTAGCGGGAGTCCCCTACGAGCAGTACTTC. Translating it yields CASSLLAGVPYEQYF.

The V call is TRBV19, the J call TRBJ2-3; 8 nucleotides align to TRBD1. The CDR3 is made up of 15 amino acids. Germline V CDR1 and CDR2: LNHDA, SQIVND (reference sequence). J was trimmed by 0 bases and V by 5 bases; bases with no gene match: 4. CDR3 sequence: CASSARTGSTDTQYF. The CDR3 nucleotides are TGTGCCAGTAGTGCCCGGACAGGGAGCACAGATACGCAGTATTTT. Variable domain in full (rest from reference TRBV19 and TRBJ2-3): DGGITQSPKYLFRKEGQNVTLSCEQNLNHDAMYWYRQDPGQGLRLIYYSQIVNDFQKGDIAEGYSVSREKKESFPLTVTSAQKNPTAFYLCASSARTGSTDTQYFGPGTRLTVL.

The sample holds a few counts of this clone. The chain carries TRBV28 and TRBJ1-2, with D unclear. V was cut by 3 bases and J by 4 bases, with 9 bases left in between. The CDR3 length is 13 residues. Germline-derived CDR1 and CDR2 are MDHEN and SYDVKM. The CDR3 nucleotides read TGTGCCAGCAGTTTTGTGGCCGCCTATGGCTACACCTTC. Translation gives CASSFVAAYGYTF.

The genes are TRBV4-1 and TRBJ1-1; 7 nucleotides align to TRBD1. This CDR3 comprises 16 residues. Germline V gene lookup returns CDR1 MGHRA and CDR2 YSYEKL. J lost 0 bases, V lost 4 bases, and 8 bases had no gene match. In nucleotides, the CDR3 is TGCGCCAGCAGCCTGACAGGGATTCTCATGAACACTGAAGCTTTCTTT. Protein product: CASSLTGILMNTEAFF.

The chain links TRBV6-5 to TRBJ2-6; tentatively, D is TRBD2 (6 bases). Trimming stripped 6 bases from V and 6 bases from J, with 12 bases between. CDR3 length: 14 amino acids. CDR1 is MNHEY and CDR2 is SVGAGI in the germline V gene. This chain's CDR3 is CASRTSLVANVLTF. CDR3 DNA: TGTGCCAGCAGGACTAGTCTCGTGGCCAACGTCCTGACTTTC.

The gene calls are TRBV5-1 and TRBJ2-1; 12 bases match TRBD1. Germline CDR1 SGHRS, CDR2 YFSETQ. The CDR3 extends over 18 amino acids. J lost 5 bases, V lost 3 bases, and 12 bases had no gene match. The CDR3 protein is CASSSRTGTGGLNNEQFF. CDR3 DNA: TGCGCCAGCAGCTCTCGTACCGGGACAGGGGGCTTGAACAATGAGCAGTTCTTC.

In this sample, this clone turned up a few times. The chain carries TRBV30 and TRBJ1-5, with TRBD1 identical over 10 bases. Trimming took 1 base from V and 2 from J; bases not matched to a gene: 5. The V gene's germline CDR1 is GTSNPN and CDR2 SVGIG (reference sequence). The CDR3 totals 16 residues. The CDR3 region has the DNA TGTGCCTGGAGTGGGACAGGGGGAAGGGGCAATCAGCCCCAGCATTTT. Translated: CAWSGTGGRGNQPQHF.

J is TRBJ1-5 and V is TRBV5-8, with a weak D call TRBD1 (6 bases). This CDR3 is built from 15 residues. Deletions cut 4 bases from V and 5 bases from J, with 16 bases between. Germline CDR1 and CDR2: SGHTS and YDEGEE. The CDR3 DNA reads TGTGCCAGCAGCGTTGGGCGGGGGGGGCATCAGCCCCAGCATTTT. Translation: CASSVGRGGHQPQHF.

This clone was counted between two and nine times. This chain uses TRBV30 with TRBJ1-2; D is uncertain. V was pared by 0 bases and J by 2 bases, with 10 bases between. The CDR3 sequence is 14 residues long. The germline V gene has CDR1 GTSNPN and CDR2 SVGIG (reference sequence). This CDR3 reads CAWSVGSPNYGYTF. In nucleotides, the CDR3 is TGTGCCTGGAGTGTGGGCAGTCCCAACTATGGCTACACCTTC.

This chain links TRBV5-4 with TRBJ1-1; TRBD1 is a possible D gene (5 bases). Trimming pared 2 bases from V and 6 bases from J, leaving 14 bases between. The CDR3 spans 14 residues. Germline V gene data show CDR1 as SGHNT and CDR2 as YYREEE (reference sequence). The CDR3: CASSFLAGGAEAFF. In DNA form, the CDR3 reads TGTGCCAGCAGCTTTCTCGCCGGGGGAGCTGAAGCTTTCTTT.

V is TRBV28 and J is TRBJ1-4; 9 bases agree with TRBD1. Germline CDR1 reads MDHEN; CDR2 reads SYDVKM. This CDR3 contains 16 residues. V was pared by 5 bases and J by 7 bases, with 11 bases of the junction left unmatched. The CDR3 coding sequence is TGTGCCAGCAGTCTCATACCGGGACAGGGACGTGAAAAACTGTTTTTT. Amino acids: CASSLIPGQGREKLFF.

This clone occurred a few times. The rearrangement uses TRBV12-5 and TRBJ2-2; a weak D match, TRBD2 (6 bases). Looked up from germline, CDR1 is LGHNT and CDR2 is FRNRAP. The CDR3 extends over 14 amino acids. V lost 8 bases, J lost 4 bases, and 14 bases lay in between. The CDR3 nucleotides are TGTGCTAGTCCCGGGCAGGGACTCACCGGGGAGCTGTTTTTT. Translation gives CASPGQGLTGELFF. The full variable domain, its missing parts supplied by reference TRBV12-5 and TRBJ2-2, is DARVTQTPRHKVTEMGQEVTMRCQPILGHNTVFWYRQTMMQGLELLAYFRNRAPLDDSGMPKDRFSAEMPDATLATLKIQPSEPRDSAVYFCASPGQGLTGELFFGEGSRLTVL.

The chain carries TRBV11-2 and TRBJ2-2, with D possibly being TRBD1 (6 bases). Per germline, CDR1 SGHAT and CDR2 FQNNGV. CDR3 length: 16 residues. V was pared by 2 bases and J by 4 bases, with 14 bases between. CDR3 region: CASSLTGRASTGELFF. The CDR3 bases are TGTGCCAGCAGCTTAACAGGGCGGGCGAGCACCGGGGAGCTGTTTTTT.

The chain has TRBV19 and TRBJ1-2; 8 positions match TRBD1. From germline, CDR1 is LNHDA and CDR2 SQIVND (reference sequence). The CDR3 consists of 14 residues. The V and J ends lost 5 bases and 6 bases, in that order; junction bases with no gene match: 8. DNA for the CDR3: TGTGCCAGTAGTGAAAGACAGGGGCCGAATGGCTACACCTTC. It specifies CASSERQGPNGYTF.

The V call is TRBV5-4, the J call TRBJ2-2, with D possibly matching TRBD1 (5 bases). V was clipped by 1 base and J by 4 bases, with 11 bases between them. Germline-derived CDR1 and CDR2 are SGHNT and YYREEE (reference sequence). The CDR3 is made up of 15 amino acids. Written as DNA, the CDR3 is TGTGCCAGCAGCTTGTCCCGGCAGGGCACCGGGGAGCTGTTTTTT. This gives the protein CASSLSRQGTGELFF.

This clone came up a few times. The V gene is TRBV27, the J gene TRBJ2-3, with 13 bases lining up with TRBD2. V lost 3 bases and J lost 4; bases outside the gene matches: 7. Germline V gene lookup returns CDR1 MNHEY and CDR2 SMNVEV (reference sequence). This CDR3 comprises 17 residues. The CDR3 sequence is CASSFRTSGGIADTQYF. CDR3 DNA sequence: TGTGCCAGCAGTTTTCGGACTAGCGGGGGTATCGCAGATACGCAGTATTTT.

V gene TRBV9 combines with J gene TRBJ1-2, with 9 bases identical to TRBD1. Germline loops: CDR1 SGDLS, CDR2 YYNGEE. The CDR3 totals 13 residues. The V segment lost 3 bases and the J segment 6 bases; nucleotides outside the gene matches: 3. The DNA for the CDR3 is TGTGCCAGCAGCGCGACAGGGGGTGATGGCTACACCTTC. Amino acid sequence: CASSATGGDGYTF.